Only a few counts were recorded for the clone carrying this T cell receptor (beta chain). TCRdb reprocessed the RACE reads via MiXCR and lists one record per CDR3 protein. The repertoire holds about 250,000 distinct CDR3 sequences, with roughly 8% as singletons. V lost 1 base and J lost 2, with 12 bases in between. Germline CDR1 reads SGHVS; CDR2 reads FNYEAQ. The CDR3 is 16 residues long. The data were obtained in a study of human T cells and chemical hapten exposure. Stated time point: pre-sensitization, week 0. The treatment is: therapeutic diphenylcyclopropenone sensitization with weekly scalp DPC.

Sample: whole blood, taken in connection with sensitization to the hapten diphenylcyclopropenone (DPC). The TCR comes from a man younger than 35 with alopecia areata. Some clones in this sample may be carry-over from other donors' samples. The rearrangement joins TRBV7-6 to TRBJ1-5; maybe TRBD1 (6 bases). The CDR3 DNA reads TGTGCCAGCAGCTTAGGATCACAGGGAGGCAATCAGCCCCAGCATTTT. Its protein is CASSLGSQGGNQPQHF.